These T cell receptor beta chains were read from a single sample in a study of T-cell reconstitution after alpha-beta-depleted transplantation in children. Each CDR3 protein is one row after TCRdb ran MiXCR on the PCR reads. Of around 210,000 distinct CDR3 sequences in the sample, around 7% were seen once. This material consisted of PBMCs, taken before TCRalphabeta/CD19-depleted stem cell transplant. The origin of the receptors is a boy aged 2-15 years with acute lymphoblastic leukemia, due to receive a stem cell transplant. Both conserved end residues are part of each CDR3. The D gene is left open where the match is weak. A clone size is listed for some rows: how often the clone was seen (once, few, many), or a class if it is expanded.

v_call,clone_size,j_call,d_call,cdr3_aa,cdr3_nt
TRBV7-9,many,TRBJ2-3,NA,CASSLDSYAQYF,TGTGCCAGCAGCTTGGACTCGTATGCGCAGTATTTT
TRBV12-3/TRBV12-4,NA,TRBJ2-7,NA,CASSMDLPYEQYF,TGTGCCAGCAGCATGGACTTACCCTACGAGCAGTACTTC
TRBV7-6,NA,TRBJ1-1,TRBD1,CASSLTPGQGKEAFF,TGTGCCAGCAGCCTTACCCCGGGACAGGGAAAGGAAGCTTTCTTT
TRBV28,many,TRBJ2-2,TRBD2,CASSSLAGTTGELFF,TGTGCCAGCAGTTCCCTAGCGGGGACCACCGGGGAGCTGTTTTTT
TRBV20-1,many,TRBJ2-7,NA,CSALQDSSLYEQYF,TGCAGTGCCCTCCAAGACAGTTCCCTTTACGAGCAGTACTTC
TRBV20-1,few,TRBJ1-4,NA,CSAREMGEKLFF,TGCAGTGCTAGAGAAATGGGAGAAAAACTGTTTTTT
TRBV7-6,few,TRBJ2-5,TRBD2,CASSLGAGGQETQYF,TGTGCCAGCAGCTTAGGCGCGGGAGGCCAAGAGACCCAGTACTTC
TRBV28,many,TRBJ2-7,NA,CASQGFGEQYF,TGTGCCAGCCAGGGTTTCGGCGAGCAGTACTTC
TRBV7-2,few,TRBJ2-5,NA,CASSLNRLQETQYF,TGTGCCAGCAGCTTAAACAGACTCCAAGAGACCCAGTACTTC
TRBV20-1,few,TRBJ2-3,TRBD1,CSAPRDRSTDTQYF,TGCAGTGCTCCCCGGGACAGGAGCACAGATACGCAGTATTTT
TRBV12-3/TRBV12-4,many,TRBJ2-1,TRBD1,CASLGQGYNEQFF,TGTGCCAGCTTGGGACAGGGCTACAATGAGCAGTTCTTC
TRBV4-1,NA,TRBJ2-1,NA,CASSQEGPNANEQFF,TGCGCCAGCAGCCAAGAAGGGCCCAACGCCAATGAGCAGTTCTTC
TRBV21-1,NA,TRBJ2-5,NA,CASSKATRAGETQYF,TGTGCCAGCAGCAAAGCGACCCGGGCCGGAGAGACCCAGTACTTC
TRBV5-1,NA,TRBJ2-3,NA,CASSLRRHTQYF,TGCGCCAGCAGCTTGAGGCGCCATACGCAGTATTTT
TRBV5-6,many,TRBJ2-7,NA,CASGGSYEQYF,TGTGCCAGCGGGGGGTCCTACGAGCAGTACTTC
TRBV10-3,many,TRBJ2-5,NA,CAISSRVSPQETQYF,TGTGCCATCAGTTCCAGGGTATCCCCACAAGAGACCCAGTACTTC
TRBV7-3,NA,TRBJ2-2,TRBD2,CASSLLASGTGELFF,TGTGCCAGCAGCTTACTGGCTAGCGGGACCGGGGAGCTGTTTTTT
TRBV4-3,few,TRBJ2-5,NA,CASSQEGSARSTQYF,TGCGCCAGCAGCCAAGAAGGCAGCGCCCGATCGACCCAGTACTTC
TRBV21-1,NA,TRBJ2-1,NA,CADRNPRQHSYNEQFF,TGTGCCGACCGCAATCCCCGACAGCACTCCTACAATGAGCAGTTCTTC
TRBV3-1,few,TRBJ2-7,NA,CASSQDIGTYSYEQYF,TGTGCCAGCAGCCAAGATATAGGGACTTACTCCTACGAGCAGTACTTC
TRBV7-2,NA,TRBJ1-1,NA,CASSLPDLGTTEAFF,TGTGCCAGCAGCTTACCCGACCTGGGCACTACTGAAGCTTTCTTT
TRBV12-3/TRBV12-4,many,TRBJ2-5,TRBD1,CASSLGQGATQYF,TGTGCCAGCAGTTTGGGACAGGGGGCGACCCAGTACTTC
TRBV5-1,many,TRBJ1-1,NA,CASSWSGGTTEAFF,TGCGCCAGCAGCTGGTCCGGGGGGACCACTGAAGCTTTCTTT
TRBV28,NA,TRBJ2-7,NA,CASSLFANEQYF,TGTGCCAGCAGTTTATTCGCTAACGAGCAGTACTTC
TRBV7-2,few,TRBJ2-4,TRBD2,CASSLGSGGENIQYF,TGTGCCAGCAGCTTAGGGTCTGGGGGGGAAAACATTCAGTACTTC
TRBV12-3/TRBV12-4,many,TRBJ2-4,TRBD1,CASSSGFEDREFRNIQYF,TGTGCCAGCAGTTCCGGGTTTGAGGACAGGGAATTTAGAAACATTCAGTACTTC
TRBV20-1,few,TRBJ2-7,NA,CSARQGQGQYF,TGCAGTGCTAGGCAGGGGCAGGGGCAGTACTTC
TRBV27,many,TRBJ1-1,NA,CASSWGAEAFF,TGTGCCAGCAGTTGGGGAGCCGAAGCTTTCTTT
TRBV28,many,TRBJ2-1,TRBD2,CASSPAGLASYNEQFF,TGTGCCAGCAGCCCGGCCGGACTAGCGAGCTACAATGAGCAGTTCTTC